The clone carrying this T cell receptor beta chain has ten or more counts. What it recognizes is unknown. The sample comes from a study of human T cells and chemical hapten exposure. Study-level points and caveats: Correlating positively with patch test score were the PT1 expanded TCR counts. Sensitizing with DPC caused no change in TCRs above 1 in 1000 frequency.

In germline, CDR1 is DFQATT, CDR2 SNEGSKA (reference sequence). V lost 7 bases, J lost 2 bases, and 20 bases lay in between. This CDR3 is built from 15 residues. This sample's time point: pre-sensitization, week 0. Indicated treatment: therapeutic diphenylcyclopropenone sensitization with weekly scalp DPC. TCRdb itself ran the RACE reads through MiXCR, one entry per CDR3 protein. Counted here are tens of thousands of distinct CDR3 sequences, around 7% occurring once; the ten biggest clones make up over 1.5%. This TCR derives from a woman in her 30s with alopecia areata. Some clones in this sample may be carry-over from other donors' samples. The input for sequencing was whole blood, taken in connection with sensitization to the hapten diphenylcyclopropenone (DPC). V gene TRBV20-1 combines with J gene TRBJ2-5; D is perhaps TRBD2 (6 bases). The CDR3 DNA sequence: TGCAGTGGTATTTCGGGGCAGGGAGGTCAAGAGACCCAGTACTTC. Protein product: CSGISGQGGQETQYF.